The entry that follows covers one T cell receptor beta chain sequence. What it recognizes is unknown. CDR3 length: 18 residues. Germline V CDR1 and CDR2: MDHEN, SYDVKM. The V gene lost 0 bases and the J gene lost 0 bases, with 15 bases spanning the gap. This sample is part of a study of vaccination and CD4 T cells after COVID-19. Study-wide background: Stimulation of the cells used overlapping spike peptide pools from SARS-CoV-2 and from the common cold coronaviruses HCoV-NL63, HCoV-OC43 and HCoV-229E.

Documented treatment: roughly ten-day PBMC culture with coronavirus spike peptide pools or control peptides (ViraFEST assay). Per well, about 2.2 million PBMCs were cultured in the presence of about 10 IU/ml IL-2 and approximately 10 ug/ml peptide pools. Negative selection was the method that isolated CD4+ T cells after 10 days of culture. Oncomine TCR Beta short-read sequencing was applied to DNA from cultured CD4+ T cells. TCRdb re-analysed the PCR reads in MiXCR, keeping a single row per CDR3 protein. The sample lists some 15,000 distinct CDR3 sequences; 45% to 60% were seen once. Material: CD4+ T cells from blood, cultured in vitro. This TCR came from a human donor who had recovered from COVID-19. The chain joins TRBV28 to TRBJ1-3, with TRBD1 as a possible D gene (6 bases). Here the CDR3 reads CASSLWGGRASSGNTIYF. Here the CDR3 DNA reads TGTGCCAGCAGTTTATGGGGGGGGCGGGCGAGCTCTGGAAACACCATATATTTT.